These T cell receptor beta chains were read from a single sample in a study of blood T cell repertoires in COVID-19. Sequenced by immunoSEQ multiplex PCR; TCRdb stores in-frame clones only, minus some. The sample records about 500,000 clones, approximately 92% being singletons. The specimen sequenced was peripheral blood. Receptor source: a man between 18 and 29 years old with COVID-19, enrolled during active disease. Each CDR3 is given without its conserved first and last residue. The listing skips clone size in some rows; elsewhere it reads once, few, many or a size class.

size | J | V | CDR3
- | TRBJ2-1 | TRBV2 | ASSGPPYEQF
- | TRBJ1-2 | TRBV14 | ASSLPNP
- | TRBJ1-5 | TRBV20-1 | SASQGDQPQH
- | TRBJ2-1 | TRBV5-8 | ASSLALGGRAYNEQF
- | TRBJ1-1 | TRBV19 | ASSTGQLNTEAF
- | TRBJ1-2 | TRBV30 | AWSVPRVHGYT
- | TRBJ1-4 | TRBV2 | ASSESGGLNEKLF
- | TRBJ2-1 | TRBV11-2 | ASSHPGSYNEQF
- | TRBJ1-6 | TRBV12-3/TRBV12-4 | ASSVGNNSPLH
few | TRBJ2-7 | TRBV18 | ASSPPSEAARGGEQY
- | TRBJ2-1 | TRBV10-3 | AISGGSGNHNEQF
- | TRBJ1-3 | TRBV5-1 | ASSPGTGVGTIY
- | TRBJ2-2 | TRBV11-1 | ASSPGLASGELF
- | TRBJ2-7 | TRBV25-1 | ASSTGQSYEQY
- | TRBJ2-7 | TRBV12-3/TRBV12-4 | ASSLTGGREQY
- | TRBJ1-4 | TRBV2 | ASSEQYRGLEKLF
- | TRBJ2-1 | TRBV2 | ASSEQGTYNEQF
- | TRBJ2-7 | TRBV5-1 | ASFSERRSEQY
once | TRBJ1-3 | TRBV7-6 | ASSSRLTVGNTIY
- | TRBJ1-4 | TRBV6-1 | ASSESQINEKLF
once | TRBJ1-1 | TRBV19 | ASTNAGTEAF
- | TRBJ1-2 | TRBV19 | ASSMGAGTGELSRGYT
- | TRBJ2-7 | TRBV12-5 | ASGFGPGDYEQY
- | TRBJ2-5 | TRBV29-1 | SVRTAETQY
- | TRBJ1-4 | TRBV2 | ASSEAGTRTGGAPNEKLF
- | TRBJ2-1 | TRBV5-5 | ASSFWRRVDYNEQF
- | TRBJ1-6 | TRBV5-1 | ASSLDRASPLH
once | TRBJ2-1 | TRBV4-1 | ASSQDPGGVYNEQF
- | TRBJ1-1 | TRBV7-2 | ASSPDRGGDNTEAF
- | TRBJ1-4 | TRBV10-3 | AISRDRDEKLF
- | TRBJ2-7 | TRBV30 | AWMDITSSYEQY
- | TRBJ2-3 | TRBV6-5 | ASSYSAGIRTQY
- | TRBJ1-1 | TRBV12-3/TRBV12-4 | ASRKYMNTEAF
- | TRBJ1-2 | TRBV7-2 | ASNIKTVNYGYT
- | TRBJ2-2 | TRBV27 | ASSLSKYWTGGRSGELF
- | TRBJ1-2 | TRBV18 | ASSPSPGVDYGYT
few | TRBJ2-1 | TRBV11-3 | ASRYGGSGDEQF
- | TRBJ2-1 | TRBV6-5 | ASNLVGGYEQF
- | TRBJ2-7 | TRBV7-9 | ASSLDGGRGDEQY
- | TRBJ2-7 | TRBV30 | AWSTVLAYEQY